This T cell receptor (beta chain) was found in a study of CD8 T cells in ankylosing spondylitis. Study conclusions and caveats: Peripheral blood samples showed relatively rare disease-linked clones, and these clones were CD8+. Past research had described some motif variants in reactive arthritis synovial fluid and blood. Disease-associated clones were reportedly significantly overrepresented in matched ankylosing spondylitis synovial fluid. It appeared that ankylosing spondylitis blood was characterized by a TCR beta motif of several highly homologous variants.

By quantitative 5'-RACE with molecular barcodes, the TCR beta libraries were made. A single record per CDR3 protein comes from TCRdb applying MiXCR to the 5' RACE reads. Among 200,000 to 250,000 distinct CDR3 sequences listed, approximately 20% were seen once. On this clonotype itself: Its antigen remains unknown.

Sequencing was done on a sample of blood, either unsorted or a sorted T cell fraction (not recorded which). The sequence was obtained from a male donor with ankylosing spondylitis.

The CDR3 spells CASSVGETEAFF. CDR3 DNA sequence: TGTGCCAGCAGTGTTGGGGAAACTGAAGCTTTCTTT. The rearrangement uses TRBV6-5 and TRBJ1-1; D gene unclear. Germline loops: CDR1 MNHEY, CDR2 SVGAGI. The CDR3 totals 12 residues. With 5 bases removed from V and 5 bases from J, the gap between germline ends came to 9 bases.